The clone carrying this TCR beta chain was counted once. Assay: immunoSEQ multiplex PCR; the TCRdb copy retains only in-frame clones and omits some. The sample lists 100,000 to 150,000 clones; approximately 86% were seen once. The sample originates from a study of blood T cell repertoires in COVID-19. Study-level background: From the United States, Italy and Spain came samples of acute and convalescent COVID-19. PBMCs, B-cell-depleted T cells, or T cells provided the cDNA or gDNA that made up the material.

V shed 5 bases and J 4 bases; nucleotides not matched to a gene: 5. CDR1 SGHAT and CDR2 FQNNGV come from the germline V gene. The CDR3 spans 14 residues. The source material was peripheral blood. The clonotype was recovered from a woman in her sixties or seventies with COVID-19, enrolled during active disease. V gene TRBV11-2 combines with J gene TRBJ2-3; TRBD2 agrees at 8 bases. CDR3 coding DNA: TGTGCCAGCAGCCCTACTAGCGGTTCAGATACGCAGTATTTT. Protein: CASSPTSGSDTQYF.